The clone carrying this T cell receptor beta chain was picked up many times. The target antigen is unknown. The data originate from a study of T-cell memory formation after mild COVID-19. TCRdb re-called the 5' RACE reads through MiXCR, storing one row per CDR3 protein. The data contain 6,000 to 7,000 distinct CDR3 sequences, 20% of them singletons. The germline V and J ends were trimmed by 5 bases and 5 bases, with 5 bases remaining between them. The CDR3 runs to 10 residues. CDR1 is GTSNPN and CDR2 is SVGIG in the germline V gene (reference sequence). Study-wide results and caveats: Later expanders leaned toward CD4+, whereas clones contracting from day 15 to 85 were balanced CD4/CD8.

This chain joins TRBV30 and TRBJ2-3; no clear D gene. The receptor's source is an adult woman who had mild COVID-19 (a few samples of this study predate the infection). Cell type and time point are not known. The sequencing sample was made of PBMCs or a T cell subset sorted from them (not recorded which). Here the CDR3 reads CAWAEDTQYF. CDR3 nucleotides: TGTGCCTGGGCTGAAGATACGCAGTATTTT. The whole variable domain, filled in from reference TRBV30 and TRBJ2-3, reads SQTIHQWPATLVQPVGSPLSLECTVEGTSNPNLYWYRQAAGRGLQLLFYSVGIGQISSEVPQNLSASRPQDRQFILSSKKLLLSDSGFYLCAWAEDTQYFGPGTRLTVL.